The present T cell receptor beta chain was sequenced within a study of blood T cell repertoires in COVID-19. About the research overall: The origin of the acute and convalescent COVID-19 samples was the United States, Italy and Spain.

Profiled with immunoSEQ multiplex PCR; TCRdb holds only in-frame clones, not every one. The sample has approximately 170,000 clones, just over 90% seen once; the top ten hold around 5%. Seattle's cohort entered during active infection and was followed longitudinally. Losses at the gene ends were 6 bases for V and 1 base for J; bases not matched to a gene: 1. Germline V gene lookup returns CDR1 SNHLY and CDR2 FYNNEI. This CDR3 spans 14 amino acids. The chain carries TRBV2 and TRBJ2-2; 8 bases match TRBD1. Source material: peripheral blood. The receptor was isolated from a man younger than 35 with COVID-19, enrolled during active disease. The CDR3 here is CASRGTGNTGELFF. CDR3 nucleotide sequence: TGTGCCAGCAGGGGGACAGGGAACACCGGGGAGCTGTTTTTT.